The TCR beta chain described here comes from a study of early T cells in non-severe SARS-CoV-2 infection. For the study at large: Chains stayed unpaired after sequencing of bulk RNA from unsorted whole blood. The study's findings and limits: Private and CD4 specificities were missed by VDJdb matching, which favored anti-spike CD8 responses.

This clonotype was seen only a few times. Its antigen is unidentified. Individual cDNA molecules carried attached unique molecular identifiers. TCRdb used MiXCR to reprocess the 5' RACE reads, holding one entry per CDR3 protein. The sample carries tens of thousands of distinct CDR3 sequences, about 5.2% recorded once. The length of the CDR3 is 15 residues. Unmatched junction bases numbered 8, after V lost 2 bases and J lost 6 bases. Germline CDR1 SGHAT, CDR2 FQNNGV. The rearrangement joins TRBV11-2 to TRBJ2-7, with 9 nucleotides matching TRBD2. Material: whole blood, obtained at baseline. The sequence came from an adult who was a healthcare worker with PCR-confirmed SARS-CoV-2 infection or an uninfected control (not recorded which). CDR3 residues: CASSLIAGALSEQYF. Written as DNA, the CDR3 is TGTGCCAGCAGCTTAATAGCGGGAGCTCTGTCCGAGCAGTACTTC.